This TCR beta chain was recovered during a study of human T cells and chemical hapten exposure (dated by TCRdb to the early 2020s). General notes on the study: For sensitization, 2% DPC in acetone was applied to a roughly 2 cm by roughly 2 cm area of upper inner arm skin. Patch testing was done on the upper back using Finn chambers containing 0.01% DPC, and results were scored after 6 days according to International Contact Dermatitis Research Group standards. Blood samples were taken from patients before sensitization (week 0) and then at 2, 6 and about 24 weeks after DPC sensitization. Under 30 alopecia patients gave blood for TCR sequencing at one to four time points (pre-sensitization, 2, 6 and 24 weeks). Throughout the study period of about 23 weeks, patients also received therapeutic DPC doses to the scalp every week. The libraries were sequenced as a pool, and the TCR yield per sample differed mostly because of small variations in library volumes within the pool. Alopecia areata with under or over 50% scalp involvement, alopecia totalis and alopecia universalis were represented in the patient cohort, which was mostly female. In alopecia patients, the study followed how the peripheral blood TCR repertoire changed in vivo over primary and secondary sensitization to diphenylcyclopropenone (DPC), a hapten. The study at large found these results: Patch test score was positively correlated with the number of PT1 expanded TCRs, with significance at thresholds 8, 16 and 32 but not at 4. Significantly more large CDR3 similarity clusters were formed by expanded TCRs than by pre-sensitization or healthy control sets, consistent with antigen-driven responses. DPC sensitization did not change how many TCRs were above 1 in 1000 frequency, and no evidence was found of alterations in global repertoire structure. Because every patient had alopecia, a presumed autoimmune disease, the patients' immune response might differ from that of healthy individuals. After repeated subsampling, changes were observed in the strength of the expansion versus patch-test correlation and in the threshold at which the correlation became significant.

Libraries were constructed by RACE. Reads for this sample came from a NextSeq 500. During library preparation, unique molecular identifiers were attached to individual cDNA molecules so that TCRs could be counted quantitatively and reproducibly. From each blood RNA sample, both TCR alpha and TCR beta chains were sequenced. On the study's bioinformatics: A median of about 87,000 TCRs per sample was observed, with a range of about 20,000 to 750,000. The Decombinator software suite was used to annotate V, J and CDR3 in the TCR reads. Every sample was subsampled to the same number of TCRs (28,000) for the PS versus PT1 abundance plots. TCRs were defined as expanded if absent before sensitization and observed at least eight times at the 2-week time point. TCRdb reprocessed the public reads (quality trimming at Q25 with fastp, clone calling with MiXCR) and kept in-frame beta chains. Rows are combined by CDR3 protein, so each entry shows the most common genes and DNA. TCRdb assigned the V and J calls; the authors' analysis was not used. Counted in this sample were tens of thousands of distinct CDR3 sequences; 10% to 15% of them appeared once. The top ten constitute 3.5% of the sample.

V is cut back by 4 bases and J by 5 bases, with 4 bases in the junction unmatched. For CDR1 and CDR2, the germline V gene lists KGHSH and LQKENI. Taken from cysteine to phenylalanine, the CDR3 has 13 residues. The DNA shown is the 39-base CDR3, in frame from base 1. The time point label, read with the paper, signifies: patch test 1, 2 weeks after DPC sensitization. The sample's treatment or condition label, in plain terms: therapeutic diphenylcyclopropenone sensitization with weekly scalp DPC. Blood at each patch-test visit was drawn before the patch test was applied. Patients were considered eligible if aged 18 to 70, diagnosed with alopecia and deemed suitable for DPC therapy, and patients were excluded if pregnant. Unfractionated whole blood was collected in Tempus Blood RNA tubes, and total RNA was extracted from that blood. With regard to this clonotype: No antigen is known for it. Per-nucleotide qualities are absent, and no much larger clonotype sits a single base away.

This specimen was whole blood, taken in connection with sensitization to the hapten diphenylcyclopropenone (DPC). The sequence is built from TRBV18 and TRBJ1-1, and 7 junction bases match TRBD1. The clonotype was recovered from a woman aged 55-69 years with alopecia areata. Some clones in this sample may be carry-over from other donors' samples. The nucleotides are TGTGCCAGCTCACTCGAACAGGGGACTGAAGCTTTCTTT. It translates to CASSLEQGTEAFF.